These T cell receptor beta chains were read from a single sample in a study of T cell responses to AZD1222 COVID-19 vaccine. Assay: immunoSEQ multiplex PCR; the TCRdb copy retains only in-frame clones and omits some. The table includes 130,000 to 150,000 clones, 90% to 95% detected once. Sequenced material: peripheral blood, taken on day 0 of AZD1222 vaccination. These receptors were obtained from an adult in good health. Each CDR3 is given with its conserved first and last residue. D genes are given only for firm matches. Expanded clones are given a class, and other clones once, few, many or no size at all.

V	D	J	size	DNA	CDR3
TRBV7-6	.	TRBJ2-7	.	TGTGCCAGCAGCTCGTCGTACCGGGACACCTTAGGAGAGCAGTACTTC	CASSSSYRDTLGEQYF
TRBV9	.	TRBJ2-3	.	TGTGCCAGCAGCGTAGAAGCGGACAGAACTTATACGCAGTATTTT	CASSVEADRTYTQYF
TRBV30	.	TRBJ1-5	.	TGTGCCTGGAGTCTGGGGGGGCATCAGCCCCAGCATTTT	CAWSLGGHQPQHF
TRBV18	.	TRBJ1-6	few	TGTGCCAGCTCACCGGGAGGGAACGGGAATTCACCCCTCCACTTT	CASSPGGNGNSPLHF
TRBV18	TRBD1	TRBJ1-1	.	TGTGCCAGCTCACCCTTTAGAGGGGGCGGAAACACTGAAGCTTTCTTT	CASSPFRGGGNTEAFF
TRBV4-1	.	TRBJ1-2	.	TGCGCCAGCAGCGAAGATCCGGGCCGAAGCAACTATGGCTACACCTTC	CASSEDPGRSNYGYTF
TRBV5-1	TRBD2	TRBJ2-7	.	TGCGCCAGCTCCACCGGCGGGGGGCTGAACGAGCAGTACTTC	CASSTGGGLNEQYF
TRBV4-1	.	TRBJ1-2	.	TGCGCCAGCAGCCTCCGGACAGTGGGGAACTATGGCTACACCTTC	CASSLRTVGNYGYTF
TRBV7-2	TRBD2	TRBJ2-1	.	TGTGCCAGCAGCTCCGGACTAGTCAATGAGCAGTTCTTC	CASSSGLVNEQFF
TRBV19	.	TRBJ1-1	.	TGTGCCAGTAGTATTGCGACACCGAACACTGAAGCTTTCTTT	CASSIATPNTEAFF
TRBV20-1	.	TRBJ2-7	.	TGCAGTGCTAGGGACTCCTACGAGCAGTACTTC	CSARDSYEQYF
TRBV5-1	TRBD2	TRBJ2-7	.	TGCGCCAGCAGCTTGCGCTTTATAACTAGCGGCGAATCCTACGAGCAGTACTTC	CASSLRFITSGESYEQYF
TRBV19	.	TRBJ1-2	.	TGTGCCAGTACAGAGGGGGGGCGATACTATGGCTACACCTTC	CASTEGGRYYGYTF
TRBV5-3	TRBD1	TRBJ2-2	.	TGTGCCAGAAGCTTGAGGGACAGGGAAGACACCGGGGAGCTGTTTTTT	CARSLRDREDTGELFF
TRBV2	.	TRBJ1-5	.	TGTGCCAGCAGTGAAGGACGGGGCGGGCAGCCCCAGCATTTT	CASSEGRGGQPQHF
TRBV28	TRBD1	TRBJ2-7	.	TGTGCCAGCAGTTTATCTGGACAGGGAGCCGACGAGCAGTACTTC	CASSLSGQGADEQYF
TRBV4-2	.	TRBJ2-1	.	TGTGCCAGCAGCCCCGCCGGGGGCGCCTTTAATGAGCAGTTCTTC	CASSPAGGAFNEQFF
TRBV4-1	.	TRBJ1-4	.	TGCGCCAGCAGCCAAGATGGGACTCTGTCTAATGAAAAACTGTTTTTT	CASSQDGTLSNEKLFF
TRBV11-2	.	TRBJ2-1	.	TGTGCCAGCAGCTTAGACGCTGAGCAGTTCTTC	CASSLDAEQFF
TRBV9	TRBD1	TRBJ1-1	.	TGTGCCAGCAGCGTAGAACAAGGCCAGGGGGCCGACACTGAAGCTTTCTTT	CASSVEQGQGADTEAFF
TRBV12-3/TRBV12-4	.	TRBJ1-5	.	TGTGCCAGCAGTCCAGGGGTTCAGCCCCAGCATTTT	CASSPGVQPQHF
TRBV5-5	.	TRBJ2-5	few	TGTGCCAGCAGCCGGGAACTACAAGAGACCCAGTACTTC	CASSRELQETQYF
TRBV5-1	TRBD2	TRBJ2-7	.	TGCGCCAGCAGCTTACAGAATCCAGCGGGGGGTGACGAGCAGTACTTC	CASSLQNPAGGDEQYF
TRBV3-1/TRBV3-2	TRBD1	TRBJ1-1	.	TGTGCCAGCAGCCGACAGGGCGGCACTGAAGCTTTCTTT	CASSRQGGTEAFF
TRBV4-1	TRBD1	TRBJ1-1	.	TGCGCCAGCAGCCGGGAAGACAGGGCCAGCACTGAAGCTTTCTTT	CASSREDRASTEAFF
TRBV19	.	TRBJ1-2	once	TGTGCCAGTAGTATGCGAAGGGAAAACTATGGCTACACCTTC	CASSMRRENYGYTF
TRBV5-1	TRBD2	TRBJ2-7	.	TGCGCCAGCAGCCGCCGACTAGCGGGAGCCTACGAGCAGTACTTC	CASSRRLAGAYEQYF
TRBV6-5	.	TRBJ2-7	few	TGTGCCAGCAGTTCACCATACGAGCAGTACTTC	CASSSPYEQYF
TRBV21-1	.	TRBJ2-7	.	TGTGCCAGCAGCAAAAGGGGACGGAGGAGTAGCTCCTACGAGCAGTACTTC	CASSKRGRRSSSYEQYF
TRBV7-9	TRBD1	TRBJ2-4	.	TGTGCCAGCAGCTTAGGAGGGACAGGGACAAACATTCAGTACTTC	CASSLGGTGTNIQYF
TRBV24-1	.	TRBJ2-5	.	TGTGCCACCAGTGACCAACGGGGACAACCGGGGGTCCAAGAGACCCAGTACTTC	CATSDQRGQPGVQETQYF